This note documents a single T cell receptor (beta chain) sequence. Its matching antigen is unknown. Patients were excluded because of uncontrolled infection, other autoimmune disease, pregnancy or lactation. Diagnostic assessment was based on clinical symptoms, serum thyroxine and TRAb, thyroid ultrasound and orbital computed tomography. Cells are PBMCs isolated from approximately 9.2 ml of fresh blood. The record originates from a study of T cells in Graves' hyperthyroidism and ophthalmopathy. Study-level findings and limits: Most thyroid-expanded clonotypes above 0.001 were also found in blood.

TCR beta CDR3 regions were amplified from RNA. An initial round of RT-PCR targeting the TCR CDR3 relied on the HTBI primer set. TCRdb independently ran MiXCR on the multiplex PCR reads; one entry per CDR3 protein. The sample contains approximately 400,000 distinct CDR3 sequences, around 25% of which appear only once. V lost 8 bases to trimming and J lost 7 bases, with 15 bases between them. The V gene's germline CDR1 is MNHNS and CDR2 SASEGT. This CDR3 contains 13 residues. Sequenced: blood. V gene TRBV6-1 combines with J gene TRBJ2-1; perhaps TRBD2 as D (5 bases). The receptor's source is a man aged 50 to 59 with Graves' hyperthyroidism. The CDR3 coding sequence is TGTGCCAGCGGCTTCCCTAGCAGGAATGAGCAGTTCTTC. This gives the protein CASGFPSRNEQFF.